Listed below are T cell receptor beta chains from one sample, sequenced in a study of CXCR3-negative and CXCR3-positive naive CD8 T cells. TCRdb re-called the 5' RACE reads, yielding one record per CDR3 amino acid sequence without DNA. This sample's clone table lists more than 75,000 distinct CDR3 sequences. Input material: naive CXCR3+ CD8+ T cells from blood. The receptor set was obtained from a human donor in good health. Some clones in this sample may be carry-over from other donors' samples. The CDR3 runs from the conserved cysteine through the conserved F or W.

J gene	V gene	CDR3 protein
TRBJ2-7	TRBV11-2	CASSLGFGPYEQYF
TRBJ2-1	TRBV5-1	CASSLDWAGSSYNEQFF
TRBJ1-1	TRBV29-1	CSVETGITEAFF
TRBJ2-2	TRBV28	CASRGGGNTGELFF
TRBJ2-5	TRBV29-1	CSVISFRDVGETQYF
TRBJ1-1	TRBV12-3/TRBV12-4	CASSSHQGGNTEAFF
TRBJ1-4	TRBV19	CATSGPGEKLFF
TRBJ2-1	TRBV6-5	CASSYSGREQFF
TRBJ1-1	TRBV12-3/TRBV12-4	CASSSRDKNTEAFF
TRBJ2-7	TRBV7-9	CASSREGGGVEQYF
TRBJ2-7	TRBV20-1	CSARRGYEQYF
TRBJ2-5	TRBV15	CATAGGLSQETQYF
TRBJ2-1	TRBV29-1	CSVEDPGGTSGFSYNEQFF
TRBJ2-7	TRBV29-1	CSVEVRGQPGYEQYF
TRBJ2-1	TRBV28	CASSLSSSYGMDEQFF
TRBJ2-1	TRBV6-6	CASSYSEDEQFF
TRBJ2-5	TRBV25-1	CASQNGNQETQYF
TRBJ2-1	TRBV12-3/TRBV12-4	CASSEFTGDNEQFF
TRBJ2-7	TRBV20-1	CSASTGLAGVYEQYF
TRBJ2-1	TRBV15	CATSRNLLAGINEQFF
TRBJ2-7	TRBV25-1	CASSESGSSLYEQYF
TRBJ2-1	TRBV11-1	CASTTDSYNEQFF